A single sample is the source of the 11 T cell receptor beta chains below, sequenced in a study of blood T cell repertoires in COVID-19. TCRdb's copy holds only in-frame clones and misses some; the assay was immunoSEQ multiplex PCR. The sample records approximately 91,000 clones, approximately 80% being singletons. Sequenced material: peripheral blood. All receptors come from a human donor in a cohort sampled during active COVID-19.

The chain carries TRBV5-1 and TRBJ2-7; perhaps TRBD2 as D (5 bases). The V end lost 4 bases, the J end lost 0 bases, and 11 bases lay between the germline ends. Germline CDR1 SGHRS, CDR2 YFSETQ. CDR3 length: 14 residues. The CDR3 reads CASSPGSFSYEQYF. For the CDR3, the DNA is TGCGCCAGCAGCCCGGGGTCCTTCTCCTACGAGCAGTACTTC.

This chain connects TRBV15 to TRBJ2-4, with 9 positions matching TRBD2. Germline CDR1 and CDR2: LNHNV and YYDKDF (reference sequence). J gave up 3 bases and V 3 bases, and 12 bases lay outside the gene matches. This CDR3 comprises 18 residues. The CDR3 DNA reads as TGTGCCACCAGCAGTAGAGCGGGAGGCCCTGTGAGCAAAAACATTCAGTACTTC. Translation gives CATSSRAGGPVSKNIQYF.

V usage is TRBV5-4 and J usage is TRBJ2-5; D may be TRBD1 (6 bases). V lost 3 bases and J lost 3, with 12 bases in between. The germline CDR1 and CDR2 sequences are SGHNT and YYREEE (reference sequence). CDR3 length: 14 amino acids. The DNA of the CDR3 is TGTGCCAGCAGCTCTACAGGGACCGAAGAGACCCAGTACTTC. This translates into CASSSTGTEETQYF.

This chain connects TRBV5-4 to TRBJ1-5, with 9 nucleotides matching TRBD1. Looked up from germline, CDR1 is SGHNT and CDR2 is YYREEE (reference sequence). The CDR3 consists of 15 residues. V trimming: 4 bases; J trimming: 5 bases; junction bases outside the gene matches: 7. The DNA of the CDR3 is TGTGCCAGCAGCCCGGGACAGGGTACGCATCAGCCCCAGCATTTT. Translated: CASSPGQGTHQPQHF.

The V gene is TRBV7-9, the J gene TRBJ2-6; D might be TRBD2 (6 bases). V gave up 5 bases and J gave up 0 bases, with 17 bases separating them. This CDR3 comprises 18 residues. Germline V gene data show CDR1 as SEHNR and CDR2 as FQNEAQ (reference sequence). The CDR3 sequence: CASSRTTGSPSGANVLTF. The CDR3 DNA follows: TGTGCCAGCAGCCGTACCACCGGGAGTCCCTCTGGGGCCAACGTCCTGACTTTC. The whole variable domain, remainder taken from reference TRBV7-9 and TRBJ2-6, is DTGVSQNPRHKITKRGQNVTFRCDPISEHNRLYWYRQTLGQGPEFLTYFQNEAQLEKSRLLSDRFSAERPKGSFSTLEIQRTEQGDSAMYLCASSRTTGSPSGANVLTFGAGSRLTVL.

The genes are TRBV18 and TRBJ1-4; a possible D gene is TRBD1 (6 bases). In germline, CDR1 is KGHSH, CDR2 LQKENI. V was cut by 0 bases and J by 3 bases, with 11 bases left in between. CDR3 length: 16 amino acids. The CDR3 is CASSPPQRQANEKLFF. CDR3 coding DNA: TGTGCCAGCTCACCACCTCAGCGACAGGCTAATGAAAAACTGTTTTTT.

The chain couples TRBV5-1 to TRBJ2-7; perhaps TRBD2 as D (5 bases). Germline CDR1 and CDR2: SGHRS and YFSETQ. This CDR3 has 14 amino acids. Trimming stripped 0 bases from V and 6 bases from J, with 13 bases between. CDR3 bases: TGCGCCAGCAGCTTGGAAGAGGGCGGCCGCGAGCAGTACTTC. It encodes CASSLEEGGREQYF.

This clone was found a few times. V is TRBV5-1 and J is TRBJ2-7; D possibly corresponds to TRBD2 (6 bases). The germline CDR1 and CDR2 sequences are SGHRS and YFSETQ. The CDR3 sequence is 13 residues long. V lost 2 bases and J 6 bases, leaving 12 bases between the germline ends. The CDR3 region is CASSLGRQGEQYF. CDR3 DNA: TGCGCCAGCAGCTTAGGGAGGCAAGGCGAGCAGTACTTC.

Here the CDR3 DNA reads TGTGCCAGCAGACGAGGGGAGGCCGGAAACACCATATATTTT. Amino acids: CASRRGEAGNTIYF. The rearrangement links TRBV7-9 to TRBJ1-3; D perhaps matches TRBD1 (5 bases). Looked up from germline, CDR1 is SEHNR and CDR2 is FQNEAQ (reference sequence). Trimming cost V 6 bases and J 4 bases, with 13 bases left between them. This CDR3 contains 14 residues.

This rearrangement joins TRBV7-3 to TRBJ2-7; 10 bases fit TRBD1. The V and J ends lost 5 bases and 5 bases, in that order; junction bases with no gene match: 9. Germline V gene lookup returns CDR1 SGHTA and CDR2 FQGTGA. The CDR3 has 15 residues. The CDR3 loop reads CASSTGTGALNEQYF. The CDR3, as DNA: TGTGCCAGCAGCACCGGGACAGGGGCGTTGAACGAGCAGTACTTC.

V is TRBV29-1 and J is TRBJ1-3; TRBD1 aligns across 8 bases. The CDR3 runs to 13 residues. Per germline, CDR1 SQVTM and CDR2 ANQGSEA. V lost 4 bases and J lost 4; bases outside the gene matches: 3. The CDR3 here is CSVARGLGNTIYF. CDR3 nucleotides: TGCAGCGTTGCCAGGGGGCTAGGAAACACCATATATTTT.